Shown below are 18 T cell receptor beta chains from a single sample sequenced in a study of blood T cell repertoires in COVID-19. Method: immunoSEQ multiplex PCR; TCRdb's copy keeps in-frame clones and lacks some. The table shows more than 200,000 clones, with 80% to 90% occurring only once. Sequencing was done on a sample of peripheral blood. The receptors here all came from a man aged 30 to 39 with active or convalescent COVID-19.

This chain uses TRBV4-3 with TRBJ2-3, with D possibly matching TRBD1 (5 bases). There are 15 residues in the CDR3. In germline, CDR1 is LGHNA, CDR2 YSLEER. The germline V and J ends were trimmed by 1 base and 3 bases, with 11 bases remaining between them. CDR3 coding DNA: TGCGCCAGCAGCCAAGTGTCACAGGCGACAGATACGCAGTATTTT. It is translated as CASSQVSQATDTQYF.

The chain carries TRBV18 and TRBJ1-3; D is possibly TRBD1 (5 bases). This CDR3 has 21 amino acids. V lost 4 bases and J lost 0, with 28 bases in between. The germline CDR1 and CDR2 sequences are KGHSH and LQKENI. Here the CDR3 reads CASSRLPPGQGQVVSGNTIYF. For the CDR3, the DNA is TGTGCCAGCTCACGATTACCGCCCGGGCAGGGCCAGGTGGTCTCTGGAAACACCATATATTTT.

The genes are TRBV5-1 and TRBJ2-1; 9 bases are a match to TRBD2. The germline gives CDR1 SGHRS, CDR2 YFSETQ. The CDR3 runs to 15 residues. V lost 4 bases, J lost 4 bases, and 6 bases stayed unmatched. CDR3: CASSPGTSSYNEQFF. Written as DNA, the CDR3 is TGCGCCAGCAGCCCCGGGACTAGCAGTTACAATGAGCAGTTCTTC.

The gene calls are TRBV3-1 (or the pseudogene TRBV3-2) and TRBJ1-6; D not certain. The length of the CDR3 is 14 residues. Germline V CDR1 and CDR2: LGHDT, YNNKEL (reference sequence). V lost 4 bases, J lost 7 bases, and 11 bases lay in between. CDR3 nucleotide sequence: TGTGCCAGCAGCCCAGTCCGCGGGAATTCACCCCTCCACTTT. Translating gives CASSPVRGNSPLHF.

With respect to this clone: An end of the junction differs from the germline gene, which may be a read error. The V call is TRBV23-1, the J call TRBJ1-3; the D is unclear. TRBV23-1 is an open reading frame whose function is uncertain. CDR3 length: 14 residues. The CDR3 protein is CASSQSYSVNTIYF. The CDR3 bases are TGCGCCAGCAGTCAATCCTACTCTGTAAACACCATATATTTT.

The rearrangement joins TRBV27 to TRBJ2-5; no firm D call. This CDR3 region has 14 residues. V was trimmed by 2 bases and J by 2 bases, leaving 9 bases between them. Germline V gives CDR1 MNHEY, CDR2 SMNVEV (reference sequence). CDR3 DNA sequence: TGTGCCAGCAGTTTACAGAATAAGCAAGAGACCCAGTACTTC. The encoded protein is CASSLQNKQETQYF.

The CDR3 coding sequence is TGCAGCGTAGCGGGGGCGGTCAATGAGCAGTTCTTC. Translation: CSVAGAVNEQFF. V usage is TRBV29-1 and J usage is TRBJ2-1; 8 nucleotides align to TRBD2. The CDR3 runs 12 residues. Germline V gene data show CDR1 as SQVTM and CDR2 as ANQGSEA. The ends lost 6 bases at V and 6 bases at J; junction bases unmatched: 4.

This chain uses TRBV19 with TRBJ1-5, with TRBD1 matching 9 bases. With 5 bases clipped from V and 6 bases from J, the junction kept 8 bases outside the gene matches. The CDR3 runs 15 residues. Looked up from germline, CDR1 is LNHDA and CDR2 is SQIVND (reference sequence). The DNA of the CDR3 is TGTGCCAGTAGTCTCCAACAGGGGGCAGGTCAGCCCCAGCATTTT. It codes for CASSLQQGAGQPQHF. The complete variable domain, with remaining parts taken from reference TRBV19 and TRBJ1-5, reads DGGITQSPKYLFRKEGQNVTLSCEQNLNHDAMYWYRQDPGQGLRLIYYSQIVNDFQKGDIAEGYSVSREKKESFPLTVTSAQKNPTAFYLCASSLQQGAGQPQHFGDGTRLSIL.

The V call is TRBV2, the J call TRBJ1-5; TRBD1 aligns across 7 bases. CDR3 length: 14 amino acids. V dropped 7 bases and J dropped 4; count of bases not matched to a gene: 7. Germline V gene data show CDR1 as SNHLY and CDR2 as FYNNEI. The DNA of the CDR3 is TGTGCCAGCACGGAATACAGGGGAAATCAGCCCCAGCATTTT. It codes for CASTEYRGNQPQHF.

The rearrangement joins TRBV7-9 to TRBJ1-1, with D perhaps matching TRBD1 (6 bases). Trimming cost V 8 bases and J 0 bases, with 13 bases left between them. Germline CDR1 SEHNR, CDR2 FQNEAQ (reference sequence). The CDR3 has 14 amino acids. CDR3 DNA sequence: TGTGCCAGCGGAGAACAGGGAGTGAACACTGAAGCTTTCTTT. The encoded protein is CASGEQGVNTEAFF.

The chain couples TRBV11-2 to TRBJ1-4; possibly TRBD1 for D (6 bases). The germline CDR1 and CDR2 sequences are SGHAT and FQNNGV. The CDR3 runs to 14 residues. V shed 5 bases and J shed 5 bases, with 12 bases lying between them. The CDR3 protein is CASSLGQLNEKLFF. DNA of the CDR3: TGTGCCAGCAGCCTTGGACAGCTGAATGAAAAACTGTTTTTT.

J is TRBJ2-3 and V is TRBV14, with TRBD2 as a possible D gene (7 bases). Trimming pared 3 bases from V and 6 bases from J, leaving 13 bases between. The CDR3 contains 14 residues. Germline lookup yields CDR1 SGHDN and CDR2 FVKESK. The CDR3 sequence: CASSHRGAWDTQYF. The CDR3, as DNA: TGTGCCAGCAGCCATCGGGGGGCCTGGGATACGCAGTATTTT.

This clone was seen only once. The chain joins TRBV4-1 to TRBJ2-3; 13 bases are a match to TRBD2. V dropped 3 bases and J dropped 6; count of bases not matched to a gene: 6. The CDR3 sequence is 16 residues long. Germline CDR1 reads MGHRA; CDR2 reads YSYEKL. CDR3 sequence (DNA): TGCGCCAGCAGCCAGTCACTAGCGGGGGGGCGTGATACGCAGTATTTT. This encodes CASSQSLAGGRDTQYF.

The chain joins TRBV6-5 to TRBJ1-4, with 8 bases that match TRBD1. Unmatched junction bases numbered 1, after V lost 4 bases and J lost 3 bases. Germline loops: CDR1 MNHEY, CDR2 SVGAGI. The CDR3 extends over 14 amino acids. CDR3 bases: TGTGCCAGCAGTTCACAGGGGGCTAATGAAAAACTGTTTTTT. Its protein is CASSSQGANEKLFF.

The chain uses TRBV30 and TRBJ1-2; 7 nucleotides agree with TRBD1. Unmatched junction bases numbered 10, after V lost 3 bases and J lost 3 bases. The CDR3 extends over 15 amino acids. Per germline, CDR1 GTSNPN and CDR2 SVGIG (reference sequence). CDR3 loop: CAWSRQGLIDYGYTF. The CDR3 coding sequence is TGTGCCTGGAGCCGACAGGGTCTTATCGACTATGGCTACACCTTC.

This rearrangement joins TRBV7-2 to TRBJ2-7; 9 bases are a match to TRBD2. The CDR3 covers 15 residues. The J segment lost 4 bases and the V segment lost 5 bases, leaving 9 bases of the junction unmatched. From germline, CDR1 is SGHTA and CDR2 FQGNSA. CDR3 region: CASSTHSGGLYEQYF. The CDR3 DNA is TGTGCCAGCAGCACCCATAGCGGGGGCTTATACGAGCAGTACTTC. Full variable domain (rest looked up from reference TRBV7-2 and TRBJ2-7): GAGVSQSPSNKVTEKGKDVELRCDPISGHTALYWYRQSLGQGLEFLIYFQGNSAPDKSGLPSDRFSAERTGGSVSTLTIQRTQQEDSAVYLCASSTHSGGLYEQYFGPGTRLTVT.

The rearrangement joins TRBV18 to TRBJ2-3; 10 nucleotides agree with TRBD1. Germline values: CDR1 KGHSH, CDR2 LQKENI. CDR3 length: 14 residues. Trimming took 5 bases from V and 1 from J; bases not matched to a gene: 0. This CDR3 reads CASSGTGGTDTQYF. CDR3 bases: TGTGCCAGCTCAGGGACAGGGGGCACAGATACGCAGTATTTT.

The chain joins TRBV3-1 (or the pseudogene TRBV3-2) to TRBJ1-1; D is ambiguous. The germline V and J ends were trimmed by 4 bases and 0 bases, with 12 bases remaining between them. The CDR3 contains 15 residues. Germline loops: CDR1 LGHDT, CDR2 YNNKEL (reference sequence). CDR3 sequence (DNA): TGTGCCAGCAGCCCCGCACAGCAACTGAACACTGAAGCTTTCTTT. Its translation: CASSPAQQLNTEAFF.